One sample yielded the 23 T cell receptor beta chains listed below, sequenced in a study of blood T cell repertoires in COVID-19. This table comes from immunoSEQ multiplex PCR, and its TCRdb copy is limited to in-frame clones, with some not included. The sample lists fewer than 90,000 clones, around nine tenths occurring once. The material sequenced was peripheral blood. These receptors were obtained from a human donor in a cohort sampled during active COVID-19.

The sample holds one count of this clone. CDR3 sequence: CASSLEAGGDNEQFF. The CDR3 bases are TGCGCCAGCAGCTTGGAAGCGGGAGGGGACAATGAGCAGTTCTTC. The V and J genes are TRBV5-1 and TRBJ2-1; 10 bases align to TRBD2. The CDR3 totals 15 residues. V was clipped by 0 bases and J by 5 bases; unmatched bases: 2. The V gene's germline CDR1 is SGHRS and CDR2 YFSETQ. The variable domain in full, completed from reference TRBV5-1 and TRBJ2-1, reads KAGVTQTPRYLIKTRGQQVTLSCSPISGHRSVSWYQQTPGQGLQFLFEYFSETQRNKGNFPGRFSGRQFSNSRSEMNVSTLELGDSALYLCASSLEAGGDNEQFFGPGTRLTVL.

The chain joins TRBV10-3 to TRBJ1-1; 10 nucleotides line up with TRBD1. The CDR3 has 14 residues. From germline, CDR1 is ENHRY and CDR2 SYGVKD. Unmatched junction bases numbered 4, after V lost 5 bases and J lost 4 bases. Here the CDR3 reads CAISKGQGSTEAFF. For the CDR3, the DNA is TGTGCCATCAGTAAGGGACAGGGGAGCACTGAAGCTTTCTTT.

This rearrangement joins TRBV18 to TRBJ2-5; TRBD1 agrees at 8 bases. Germline CDR1 is KGHSH and CDR2 is LQKENI. Germline trimming cut 2 bases from V and 2 bases from J; bases unmatched to any gene: 4. The CDR3 totals 15 residues. CDR3 DNA: TGTGCCAGCTCACCAATACAGGGGGATCAAGAGACCCAGTACTTC. Protein product: CASSPIQGDQETQYF.

A note on this clone: One end of the junction does not line up with germline, which may come from a read error. The chain carries TRBV5-1 and TRBJ2-7; a possible D gene is TRBD2 (5 bases). The CDR3 spans 13 residues. Germline assignment: CDR1 SGHRS and CDR2 YFSETQ. CDR3 region: CASSLHLGSEGFF. CDR3 sequence (DNA): TGCGCCAGCAGCCTCCATTTGGGGAGCGAAGGGTTCTTC.

The table lists this clone with a count of one. The rearrangement uses TRBV21-1 and TRBJ1-6; TRBD1, as called in the table, went unchecked against the DNA. TRBV21-1 represents a pseudogene. This CDR3 comprises 15 residues. The CDR3 nucleotides read TGTGCCAGCCCCCCTGGGACACCCAATAATTCACCCCTCCACTTT. Encoded protein: CASPPGTPNNSPLHF.

A single count supports this clone. The V and J genes are TRBV11-3 and TRBJ2-1; perhaps TRBD1 as D (6 bases). This CDR3 has 14 amino acids. V lost 5 bases and J 4 bases, leaving 12 bases between the germline ends. Germline V gives CDR1 SGHNT, CDR2 YENEEA. This CDR3 reads CASSRLGGYNEQFF. The CDR3 DNA reads TGTGCCAGCAGCCGGTTAGGGGGATACAATGAGCAGTTCTTC.

The gene calls are TRBV14 and TRBJ2-1; 8 bases are shared with TRBD2. Per germline, CDR1 SGHDN and CDR2 FVKESK. The length of the CDR3 is 15 residues. The junction had 5 bases not matched to a gene; V was cut back by 0 bases and J by 7 bases. CDR3 amino acids: CASSQDSTSGNEQFF. The DNA of the CDR3 is TGTGCCAGCAGCCAAGACTCTACTAGCGGTAATGAGCAGTTCTTC.

The chain recombines TRBV2 with TRBJ1-3; TRBD1 is a possible D gene (5 bases). The V and J ends lost 7 bases and 0 bases respectively, with 13 bases between them. Per the germline V gene, CDR1 is SNHLY and CDR2 is FYNNEI. CDR3 size: 15 residues. The CDR3 nucleotides are TGTGCCAGCACCCCGCGGGGGTACTCTGGAAACACCATATATTTT. Its protein product is CASTPRGYSGNTIYF. Full variable domain (outside the CDR3, taken from reference TRBV2 and TRBJ1-3): EPEVTQTPSHQVTQMGQEVILRCVPISNHLYFYWYRQILGQKVEFLVSFYNNEISEKSEIFDDQFSVERPDGSNFTLKIRSTKLEDSAMYFCASTPRGYSGNTIYFGEGSWLTVV.

Comment on this clone: Other DNA sequences in this sample translate to the same CDR3. This chain links TRBV3-1 (or the pseudogene TRBV3-2) with TRBJ2-3, with unresolved D. This CDR3 comprises 12 residues. Trimming took 4 bases from V and 2 from J, leaving 4 bases between them. The germline V gene encodes CDR1 LGHDT and CDR2 YNNKEL (reference sequence). The CDR3 region is CASSPSTDTQYF. DNA for the CDR3: TGTGCCAGCAGCCCGTCCACAGATACGCAGTATTTT.

This CDR3 is CASSFPGAGYTF. CDR3 coding DNA: TGTGCCAGCAGTTTTCCAGGGGCCGGCTACACCTTC. The chain recombines TRBV12-3 or TRBV12-4 with TRBJ1-2; the D gene is possibly TRBD1 (6 bases). V gave up 3 bases and J gave up 8 bases, with 10 bases separating them. The CDR3 contains 12 residues.

The chain recombines TRBV10-2 with TRBJ1-1, with D unresolved. The CDR3 is made up of 12 amino acids. Trimming stripped 6 bases from V and 6 bases from J, with 11 bases between. Germline CDR1 WSHSY, CDR2 SAAADI. The CDR3, as DNA: TGCGCCAGCAGCCCTGGAGCTCCTGAAGCTTTCTTT. This codes for CASSPGAPEAFF.

This rearrangement joins TRBV7-9 to TRBJ1-2; no firm D call. Germline CDR1 and CDR2: SEHNR and FQNEAQ (reference sequence). This CDR3 contains 13 residues. The germline V and J ends were trimmed by 8 bases and 8 bases, with 18 bases remaining between them. The CDR3: CASAPEVLGGYTF. The CDR3 DNA sequence: TGTGCCAGCGCCCCCGAGGTCCTAGGAGGCTACACCTTC.

CDR3 protein: CASTLTGYQETQYF. For the CDR3, the DNA is TGTGCCAGCACCTTAACAGGGTATCAAGAGACCCAGTACTTC. V usage is TRBV2 and J usage is TRBJ2-5; TRBD1 might be the D (6 bases). From germline, CDR1 is SNHLY and CDR2 FYNNEI. The V end was cut by 7 bases, the J end by 2 bases, with 14 bases between. This CDR3 region has 14 residues.

The chain couples TRBV5-1 to TRBJ1-2; D possibly corresponds to TRBD1 (5 bases). The CDR3 sequence is 15 residues long. Trimming cost V 4 bases and J 0 bases, with 13 bases left between them. Germline values: CDR1 SGHRS, CDR2 YFSETQ. CDR3 in DNA: TGCGCCAGCAGCACGGCCGGGGGAACTAACTATGGCTACACCTTC. Its protein is CASSTAGGTNYGYTF. Combining the CDR3 with reference TRBV5-1 and TRBJ1-2 gives the whole variable domain KAGVTQTPRYLIKTRGQQVTLSCSPISGHRSVSWYQQTPGQGLQFLFEYFSETQRNKGNFPGRFSGRQFSNSRSEMNVSTLELGDSALYLCASSTAGGTNYGYTFGSGTRLTVV.

This clone appeared once. The rearrangement uses TRBV4-2 and TRBJ2-3; D is perhaps TRBD2 (6 bases). The CDR3 extends over 17 amino acids. V was trimmed by 1 base and J by 2 bases, leaving 16 bases between them. The V gene's germline CDR1 is LGHNA and CDR2 YNFKEQ. The CDR3 nucleotides read TGTGCCAGCAGCCAAGTGATGGCTAGCGACACCACAGATACGCAGTATTTT. It is translated as CASSQVMASDTTDTQYF.

V usage is TRBV5-1 and J usage is TRBJ1-1, with unresolved D. V shed 0 bases and J shed 3 bases, with 6 bases lying between them. The CDR3 contains 13 residues. The V gene's germline CDR1 is SGHRS and CDR2 YFSETQ. In DNA form, the CDR3 reads TGCGCCAGCAGCTTGGTTGCAGACACTGAAGCTTTCTTT. Encoded protein: CASSLVADTEAFF.

The J gene is TRBJ2-7, the V gene TRBV19; 7 bases fit TRBD1. Germline V gene data show CDR1 as LNHDA and CDR2 as SQIVND (reference sequence). This CDR3 has 14 residues. The J segment lost 1 base and the V segment lost 7 bases, leaving 7 bases of the junction unmatched. For the CDR3, the DNA is TGTGCCAGTAATCCTGGGACAGCATCCTACGAGCAGTACTTC. It yields the protein CASNPGTASYEQYF.

This chain uses TRBV24-1 with TRBJ2-3; D remains ambiguous. The germline CDR1 and CDR2 sequences are KGHDR and SFDVKD. V lost 5 bases and J 6 bases, leaving 5 bases between the germline ends. This CDR3 contains 11 residues. CDR3 nucleotides: TGTGCCACCAGTGCCTTCGATACGCAGTATTTT. Its protein is CATSAFDTQYF.

Only one count was recorded for this clone. This chain joins TRBV7-2 and TRBJ2-7, with 7 bases lining up with TRBD2. Trimming took 2 bases from V and 4 from J; bases not matched to a gene: 2. The CDR3 extends over 13 amino acids. Germline V gene sequence: CDR1 SGHTA, CDR2 FQGNSA. The CDR3 loop reads CASSLLGGYEQYF. The CDR3 coding sequence is TGTGCCAGCAGCTTATTGGGGGGGTACGAGCAGTACTTC.

The chain employs TRBV23-1 and TRBJ1-6; TRBD1 matches at 8 bases. TRBV23-1 is identified as an open reading frame with a role that is uncertain. This CDR3 region has 16 residues. V lost 2 bases, J lost 8 bases, and 8 bases stayed unmatched. The CDR3 sequence: CASSQPRTGRDSPLHF. DNA of the CDR3: TGCGCCAGCAGTCAACCACGGACAGGGAGGGATTCACCCCTCCACTTT.

CDR3 amino acids: CASSLALAGLNEQFF. CDR3 bases: TGTGCCAGCAGCTTGGCCCTAGCGGGCCTAAATGAGCAGTTCTTC. The chain employs TRBV5-8 and TRBJ2-1; 8 bases are shared with TRBD2. The CDR3 consists of 15 residues. The V segment lost 0 bases and the J segment 7 bases; nucleotides outside the gene matches: 6. Germline-derived CDR1 and CDR2 are SGHTS and YDEGEE.

The chain couples TRBV7-6 to TRBJ2-2; TRBD2 aligns across 9 bases. The ends lost 5 bases at V and 3 bases at J; junction bases unmatched: 13. Per the germline V gene, CDR1 is SGHVS and CDR2 is FNYEAQ. The CDR3 sequence is 18 residues long. The CDR3 is CASSKASLREGYTGELFF. The CDR3 DNA reads as TGTGCCAGCAGCAAAGCTTCTTTGCGGGAGGGCTACACCGGGGAGCTGTTTTTT.

The chain employs TRBV5-5 and TRBJ1-3; D is uncertain. CDR3 length equals 16 residues. The germline CDR1 and CDR2 sequences are SGHKS and YYEKEE (reference sequence). The ends were cut back, 0 bases at V and 0 bases at J, with 10 bases in the middle. Written as DNA, the CDR3 is TGTGCCAGCAGCTTGGGTGCGGCGAGCTCTGGAAACACCATATATTTT. It specifies CASSLGAASSGNTIYF.